Listed here are 5 T cell receptor beta chains from one sample, sequenced in a study of cytomegalovirus exposure and HLA in healthy donors. 13 Jbeta primers and 60 Vbeta primers were used for the PCR. The protocol was immunoSEQ multiplex PCR, while the TCRdb copy is restricted to in-frame clones and leaves out a portion. The repertoire holds more than 95,000 clones, with under 85% as singletons. Sequenced: PBMCs. The receptors come from a man between 35 and 55 years old in good health and CMV-seronegative.

The J gene is TRBJ2-7, the V gene TRBV5-6; 12 bases map to TRBD2. V lost 4 bases, J lost 3 bases, and 5 bases stayed unmatched. This CDR3 has 15 residues. The germline gives CDR1 SGHDT, CDR2 YYEEEE. The CDR3 protein is CASSPTSGGVYEQYF. CDR3 bases: TGTGCCAGCAGCCCGACTAGCGGGGGAGTCTACGAGCAGTACTTC.

V and J are TRBV10-2 and TRBJ1-2; 8 nucleotides match TRBD1. Germline V gives CDR1 WSHSY, CDR2 SAAADI. This CDR3 comprises 14 residues. J gave up 4 bases and V 6 bases, and 7 bases lay outside the gene matches. CDR3 sequence: CASRGDRFLYGYTF. The CDR3 nucleotides are TGCGCCAGCAGGGGGGACAGGTTCCTCTATGGCTACACCTTC.

V and J are TRBV6-1 and TRBJ2-7; 10 bases are shared with TRBD1. Looked up from germline, CDR1 is MNHNS and CDR2 is SASEGT. CDR3 length: 15 residues. V lost 6 bases and J lost 0; bases outside the gene matches: 5. CDR3 sequence: CASRPTGGVSYEQYF. The CDR3 bases are TGTGCCAGCAGACCGACAGGGGGCGTCTCCTACGAGCAGTACTTC.

The V and J genes are TRBV4-1 and TRBJ2-7, with D tentatively TRBD1 (6 bases). The V gene's germline CDR1 is MGHRA and CDR2 YSYEKL. This CDR3 is built from 15 residues. V shed 1 base and J shed 3 bases, with 13 bases lying between them. The CDR3 loop reads CASSQASRGLYEQYF. Written as DNA, the CDR3 is TGCGCCAGCAGCCAAGCCTCCAGGGGCCTCTACGAGCAGTACTTC.

The V call is TRBV28, the J call TRBJ2-5; D ambiguous. TRBJ2-7 matches the DNA end more closely, so the J call is doubtful. Germline CDR1 and CDR2: MDHEN and SYDVKM. CDR3 length: 13 amino acids. This chain's CDR3 is CASSTKYRFEQYF. CDR3 bases: TGTGCCAGCAGCACAAAATACAGATTCGAGCAGTACTTC.